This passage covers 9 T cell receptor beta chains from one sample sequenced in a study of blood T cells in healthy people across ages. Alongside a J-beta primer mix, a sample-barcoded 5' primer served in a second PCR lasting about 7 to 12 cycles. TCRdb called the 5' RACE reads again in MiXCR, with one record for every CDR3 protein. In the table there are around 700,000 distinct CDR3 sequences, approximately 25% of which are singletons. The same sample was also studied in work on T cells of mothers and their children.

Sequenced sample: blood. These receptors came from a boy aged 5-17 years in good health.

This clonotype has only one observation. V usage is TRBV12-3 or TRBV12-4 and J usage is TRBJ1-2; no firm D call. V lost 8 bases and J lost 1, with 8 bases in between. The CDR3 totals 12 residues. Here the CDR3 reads CASSALNYGYTF. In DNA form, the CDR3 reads TGTGCCAGCTCAGCCCTTAACTATGGCTACACCTTC.

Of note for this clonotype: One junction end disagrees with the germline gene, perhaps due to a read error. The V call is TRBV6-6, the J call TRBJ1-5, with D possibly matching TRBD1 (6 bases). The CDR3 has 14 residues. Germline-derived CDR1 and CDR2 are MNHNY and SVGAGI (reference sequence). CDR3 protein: CASKEDRDTTQGDF. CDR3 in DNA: TGTGCCAGCAAGGAGGATCGGGACACCACTCAAGGGGATTTT.

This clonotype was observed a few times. The CDR3 is CASSQGSGARMETQYF. The CDR3, as DNA: TGTGCCAGCAGCCAAGGGTCGGGGGCTCGGATGGAGACCCAGTACTTC. The rearrangement uses TRBV28 and TRBJ2-5; D is perhaps TRBD1 or TRBD2 (6 bases each). Trimming removed 6 bases from V and 5 bases from J, with 22 bases in between. In germline, CDR1 is MDHEN, CDR2 SYDVKM. The CDR3 sequence is 16 residues long. Filled out from reference TRBV28 and TRBJ2-5, the complete variable domain reads DVKVTQSSRYLVKRTGEKVFLECVQDMDHENMFWYRQDPGLGLRLIYFSYDVKMKEKGDIPEGYSVSREKKERFSLILESASTNQTSMYLCASSQGSGARMETQYFGPGTRLLVL.

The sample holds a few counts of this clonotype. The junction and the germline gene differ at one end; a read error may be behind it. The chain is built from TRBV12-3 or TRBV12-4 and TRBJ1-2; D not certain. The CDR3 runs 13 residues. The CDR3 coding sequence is TGTGCCAGCAGTTTAGGTGGGCCCCAAATCCGGGACTTC. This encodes CASSLGGPQIRDF.

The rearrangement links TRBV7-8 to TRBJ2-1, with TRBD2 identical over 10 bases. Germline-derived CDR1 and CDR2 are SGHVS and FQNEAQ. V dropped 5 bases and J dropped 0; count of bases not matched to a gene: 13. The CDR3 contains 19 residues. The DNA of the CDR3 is TGTGCCAGCAGCCCCAAGGGAACTAGCGGGAAAAGCTCCTACAATGAGCAGTTCTTC. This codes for CASSPKGTSGKSSYNEQFF.

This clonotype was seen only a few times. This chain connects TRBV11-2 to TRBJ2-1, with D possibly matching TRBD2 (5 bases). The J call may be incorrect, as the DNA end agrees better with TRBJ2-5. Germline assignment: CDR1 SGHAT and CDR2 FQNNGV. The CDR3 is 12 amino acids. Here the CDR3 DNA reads TGTGCCAGCAGCTTATCGGAGGTGACCCAGTACTTC. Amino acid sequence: CASSLSEVTQYF.

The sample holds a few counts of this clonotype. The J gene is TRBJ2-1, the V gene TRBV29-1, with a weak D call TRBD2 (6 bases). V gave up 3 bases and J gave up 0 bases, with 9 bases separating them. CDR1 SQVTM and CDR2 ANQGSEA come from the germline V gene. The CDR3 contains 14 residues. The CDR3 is CSVEGRFSYNEQFF. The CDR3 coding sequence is TGCAGCGTTGAGGGGAGGTTCTCCTACAATGAGCAGTTCTTC.

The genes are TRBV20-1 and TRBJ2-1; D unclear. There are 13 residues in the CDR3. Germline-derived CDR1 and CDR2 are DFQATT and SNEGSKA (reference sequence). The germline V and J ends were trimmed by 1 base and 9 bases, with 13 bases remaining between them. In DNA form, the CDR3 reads TGCAGTGCTAGAGGGGTTAGTTGGAGTGAGCAGTTCTTC. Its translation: CSARGVSWSEQFF.

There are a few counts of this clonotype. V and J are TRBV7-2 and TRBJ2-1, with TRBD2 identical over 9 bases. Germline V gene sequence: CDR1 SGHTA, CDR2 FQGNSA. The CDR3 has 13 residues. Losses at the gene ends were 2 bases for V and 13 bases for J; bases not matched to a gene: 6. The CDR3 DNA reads TGTGCCAGCAGCTTAAGCCTAGCGGGGAATCAGTTCTTC. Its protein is CASSLSLAGNQFF.